One and the same sample provided the 32 T cell receptor beta chains below, sequenced in a study of T cell responses to AZD1222 COVID-19 vaccine. The table came from immunoSEQ multiplex PCR; TCRdb's copy has only in-frame clones and leaves some out. This sample has over 100,000 clones, with approximately 91% found just once. Here the sequenced sample was peripheral blood, taken on day 0 of AZD1222 vaccination. The origin of the receptors is an adult in good health.

The chain uses TRBV5-4 and TRBJ1-3, with 9 bases identical to TRBD1. The CDR3 has 17 amino acids. The germline V gene has CDR1 SGHNT and CDR2 YYREEE (reference sequence). J lost 3 bases, V lost 4 bases, and 11 bases had no gene match. CDR3 sequence reads: CASSPGQGKKSGNTIYF. As DNA, the CDR3 is TGTGCCAGCAGCCCCGGACAGGGGAAGAAAAGTGGAAACACCATATATTTT.

CDR3 nucleotides: TGTGCCAGCCTTGACCCGACAGGGGGGACCGGGGAGCTGTTTTTT. It translates to CASLDPTGGTGELFF. J is TRBJ2-2 and V is TRBV6-5, with 9 bases identical to TRBD1. Germline V gives CDR1 MNHEY, CDR2 SVGAGI. The CDR3 has 15 amino acids. The ends lost 8 bases at V and 5 bases at J; junction bases unmatched: 9.

This clone has only one observation. This chain uses TRBV9 with TRBJ1-1; no clear D. The germline CDR1 and CDR2 sequences are SGDLS and YYNGEE. V shed 4 bases and J shed 2 bases, with 9 bases lying between them. CDR3 length: 13 residues. The CDR3: CASSNTFNTEAFF. DNA of the CDR3: TGTGCCAGCAGCAATACCTTTAACACTGAAGCTTTCTTT.

The V call is TRBV5-4, the J call TRBJ2-1; TRBD2 agrees at 8 bases. The trim removed 0 bases at V and 4 bases at J, leaving 6 bases unmatched. In germline, CDR1 is SGHNT, CDR2 YYREEE (reference sequence). The CDR3 spans 16 residues. CDR3 region: CASSLEGGRKYNEQFF. As DNA, the CDR3 is TGTGCCAGCAGCTTGGAGGGCGGGAGGAAGTACAATGAGCAGTTCTTC.

The chain recombines TRBV5-1 with TRBJ2-3, with D possibly being TRBD1 (8 bases). V gave up 4 bases and J gave up 0 bases, with 18 bases separating them. CDR3 length: 17 residues. CDR1 SGHRS and CDR2 YFSETQ come from the germline V gene. CDR3 DNA sequence: TGCGCCAGCAGCCTACCGACAGGGGAGGGGAGCACAGATACGCAGTATTTT. This translates into CASSLPTGEGSTDTQYF.

The genes are TRBV24-1 and TRBJ1-5; no firm D call. Trimming took 9 bases from V and 1 from J, leaving 12 bases between them. There are 14 residues in the CDR3. Germline V gene lookup returns CDR1 KGHDR and CDR2 SFDVKD. In DNA, the CDR3 is TGTGCCACCCACGGCATTCGGAGCAATCAGCCCCAGCATTTT. Amino acids: CATHGIRSNQPQHF.

CDR3 protein: CASLDRDNYGYTF. CDR3 in DNA: TGTGCCAGCCTCGACAGGGATAACTATGGCTACACCTTC. This rearrangement joins TRBV19 to TRBJ1-2, with 7 bases matching TRBD1. V dropped 9 bases and J dropped 1; count of bases not matched to a gene: 5. This CDR3 region has 13 residues. CDR1 LNHDA and CDR2 SQIVND come from the germline V gene (reference sequence).

This sequence joins TRBV28 and TRBJ2-1; perhaps TRBD1 as D (6 bases). CDR1 and CDR2 from the germline V gene are MDHEN and SYDVKM. CDR3 length equals 16 residues. Trimming stripped 2 bases from V and 4 bases from J, with 15 bases between. CDR3 sequence: CASSLPGQGHYNEQFF. DNA for the CDR3: TGTGCCAGCAGTTTACCGGGACAAGGGCATTACAATGAGCAGTTCTTC. Full variable domain (outside the CDR3, taken from reference TRBV28 and TRBJ2-1): DVKVTQSSRYLVKRTGEKVFLECVQDMDHENMFWYRQDPGLGLRLIYFSYDVKMKEKGDIPEGYSVSREKKERFSLILESASTNQTSMYLCASSLPGQGHYNEQFFGPGTRLTVL.

The chain is built from TRBV5-1 and TRBJ2-1; 10 bases agree with TRBD2. The V segment lost 5 bases and the J segment 0 bases; nucleotides outside the gene matches: 11. The germline V gene encodes CDR1 SGHRS and CDR2 YFSETQ. The CDR3 spans 18 residues. The CDR3 here is CASRAATSGILSYNEQFF. DNA for the CDR3: TGCGCCAGCAGGGCTGCAACTAGCGGGATACTCTCCTACAATGAGCAGTTCTTC.

This clone has only one observation. Other nucleotide sequences in the sample specify the same CDR3. This rearrangement joins TRBV19 to TRBJ2-2; 9 positions agree with TRBD2. Germline V gene data show CDR1 as LNHDA and CDR2 as SQIVND (reference sequence). The V and J ends lost 3 bases and 1 base, in that order; junction bases with no gene match: 3. The CDR3 has 16 amino acids. The CDR3, as DNA: TGTGCCAGTAGTATCCTAGCGGGATTGAACACCGGGGAGCTGTTTTTT. Protein product: CASSILAGLNTGELFF.

This chain uses TRBV24-1 with TRBJ2-1; the match to TRBD1 covers 7 bases. J lost 2 bases, V lost 12 bases, and 3 bases had no gene match. Germline CDR1 is KGHDR and CDR2 is SFDVKD. This CDR3 region has 12 residues. The CDR3 is CAAQGTYNEQFF. CDR3 in DNA: TGTGCCGCACAGGGGACCTACAATGAGCAGTTCTTC.

CDR3 region: CASSEMDREDEQYF. In DNA, the CDR3 is TGTGCCAGCAGTGAAATGGACAGGGAAGACGAGCAGTACTTC. The chain recombines TRBV6-1 with TRBJ2-7; 8 positions match TRBD1. The CDR3 length is 14 residues. V lost 2 bases to trimming and J lost 5 bases; unmatched junction nucleotides: 5. Per germline, CDR1 MNHNS and CDR2 SASEGT.

The chain carries TRBV14 and TRBJ1-3; TRBD1 matches 9 bases. The CDR3 is 15 residues long. Per germline, CDR1 SGHDN and CDR2 FVKESK. After removal of 8 bases from V and 0 bases from J, the junction contained 5 bases not matched to a gene. The CDR3 coding sequence is TGTGCCAGCGTACAGGGGGCCCCCTCTGGAAACACCATATATTTT. Translation gives CASVQGAPSGNTIYF.

Concerning this clone itself: An end of the junction does not agree with germline; a read error may underlie this. V is TRBV5-4 and J is TRBJ2-1, with TRBD2 matching 12 bases. Germline V gives CDR1 SGHNT, CDR2 YYREEE (reference sequence). The CDR3 has 15 residues. The chain's CDR3 is CASSPWTSGDNKQFF. The CDR3 bases are TGTGCCAGCAGCCCCTGGACTAGCGGGGACAATAAGCAGTTCTTC.

As for this clone: At one of its ends the junction is not consistent with the germline gene, which may arise from a read error. This chain connects TRBV11-2 to TRBJ1-2; perhaps TRBD1 as D (6 bases). Germline-derived CDR1 and CDR2 are SGHAT and FQNNGV. This CDR3 has 13 residues. CDR3 bases: TGTGCCAGCAGCGTAGACAGGCCATATGGCTACACCTTC. It specifies CASSVDRPYGYTF.

The V gene is TRBV7-9, the J gene TRBJ2-1; 12 bases match TRBD2. Germline-derived CDR1 and CDR2 are SEHNR and FQNEAQ (reference sequence). This CDR3 contains 18 residues. Trimming cost V 2 bases and J 6 bases; bases outside gene matches: 11. As DNA, the CDR3 is TGTGCCAGCAGCTTAACTAGCGGGAGGTCCATTCAATTCAATGAGCAGTTCTTC. Translating it yields CASSLTSGRSIQFNEQFF.

The sample holds a few counts of this clone. The chain joins TRBV28 to TRBJ1-5; a possible D gene is TRBD1 (5 bases). CDR3 size: 13 residues. The V gene's germline CDR1 is MDHEN and CDR2 SYDVKM. V lost 6 bases and J lost 4, with 10 bases in between. The CDR3 DNA is TGTGCCAGCAGGGGCGGGGGTAATCAGCCCCAGCATTTT. Amino acid sequence: CASRGGGNQPQHF.

The chain carries TRBV24-1 and TRBJ2-2; D is ambiguous. Deletions cut 7 bases from V and 4 bases from J, with 9 bases between. Germline CDR1 and CDR2: KGHDR and SFDVKD. The CDR3 is 13 amino acids. This CDR3 reads CATRGRSTGELFF. The CDR3 nucleotides read TGTGCCACCAGAGGACGGTCCACCGGGGAGCTGTTTTTT.

V is TRBV28 and J is TRBJ1-2, with unresolved D. Between the trimmed V and J ends, which lost 10 bases and 3 bases, there was a span of 12 bases. Germline V gene data show CDR1 as MDHEN and CDR2 as SYDVKM. The CDR3 contains 12 residues. CDR3 sequence reads: CATPGRYYGYTF. The CDR3 DNA reads TGTGCCACGCCCGGCAGGTACTATGGCTACACCTTC.

The V and J genes are TRBV11-3 and TRBJ2-1; 10 bases align to TRBD2. J was trimmed by 5 bases and V by 2 bases; bases with no gene match: 3. CDR1 and CDR2 from the germline V gene are SGHNT and YENEEA. The CDR3 totals 15 residues. The CDR3 DNA is TGTGCCAGCAGCTTAACTAGCGGGGTAAACAATGAGCAGTTCTTC. This encodes CASSLTSGVNNEQFF. Supplemented by reference TRBV11-3 and TRBJ2-1, the full variable domain reads EAGVVQSPRYKIIEKKQPVAFWCNPISGHNTLYWYLQNLGQGPELLIRYENEEAVDDSQLPKDRFSAERLKGVDSTLKIQPAELGDSAVYLCASSLTSGVNNEQFFGPGTRLTVL.

This chain joins TRBV5-4 and TRBJ2-7; D assignment may be TRBD1 or TRBD2 (5 bases each). Germline CDR1 SGHNT, CDR2 YYREEE (reference sequence). The CDR3 loop spans 15 amino acids. Trimming left V 4 bases short and J 4 bases short, with 18 bases between. The CDR3 coding sequence is TGTGCCAGCAGCCCCGGGTCAGGGCGGGCATACGAGCAGTACTTC. This codes for CASSPGSGRAYEQYF.

This rearrangement joins TRBV28 to TRBJ1-1; D is ambiguous. Germline CDR1 and CDR2: MDHEN and SYDVKM. Trimming took 6 bases from V and 4 from J, leaving 6 bases between them. The CDR3 sequence is 11 residues long. The CDR3 sequence is CASSFSTEAFF. Written as DNA, the CDR3 is TGTGCCAGCAGCTTTTCCACTGAAGCTTTCTTT.

The gene calls are TRBV3-1 (or the pseudogene TRBV3-2) and TRBJ1-1; D not resolved. CDR3 length equals 12 residues. From germline, CDR1 is LGHDT and CDR2 YNNKEL (reference sequence). The V end lost 3 bases, the J end lost 5 bases, and 7 bases lay between the germline ends. The chain's CDR3 is CASSHLMTEAFF. CDR3 nucleotides: TGTGCCAGCAGCCATTTAATGACTGAAGCTTTCTTT.

The rearrangement uses TRBV19 and TRBJ2-1; 7 nucleotides align to TRBD2. The germline CDR1 and CDR2 sequences are LNHDA and SQIVND (reference sequence). The CDR3 loop spans 14 amino acids. With V trimmed by 3 bases and J by 4 bases, 3 bases remained unmatched. The CDR3 DNA reads as TGTGCCAGTAGTATGGGGGGACTATACAATGAGCAGTTCTTC. Translated, it gives CASSMGGLYNEQFF.

The chain has TRBV11-2 and TRBJ2-5; 8 nucleotides match TRBD2. Per germline, CDR1 SGHAT and CDR2 FQNNGV. The CDR3 is made up of 15 amino acids. V trimming: 1 base; J trimming: 2 bases; junction bases outside the gene matches: 3. Here the CDR3 reads CASSLGASGQETQYF. CDR3 DNA sequence: TGTGCCAGCAGCTTAGGGGCTAGCGGGCAAGAGACCCAGTACTTC.

V and J are TRBV7-9 and TRBJ2-7; 9 positions match TRBD1. The CDR3 spans 15 residues. The germline V gene encodes CDR1 SEHNR and CDR2 FQNEAQ (reference sequence). Losses at the gene ends were 5 bases for V and 2 bases for J; bases not matched to a gene: 7. CDR3 bases: TGTGCCAGCAGCATTTCCGGGACAGGGACCTACGAGCAGTACTTC. Translated, it gives CASSISGTGTYEQYF.

This clone was recorded only once. The rearrangement uses TRBV5-1 and TRBJ2-7; D tentatively fits TRBD1 or TRBD2 (5 bases each). CDR3 size: 12 residues. Germline V gives CDR1 SGHRS, CDR2 YFSETQ. V was pared by 3 bases and J by 6 bases, with 10 bases between. The CDR3: CASSSPGAEQYF. In DNA, the CDR3 is TGCGCCAGCAGCTCTCCCGGGGCCGAGCAGTACTTC.

The rearrangement uses TRBV19 and TRBJ2-5, with D perhaps matching TRBD1 or TRBD2 (5 bases each). The germline V and J ends were trimmed by 5 bases and 2 bases, with 15 bases remaining between them. The CDR3 spans 15 residues. The germline CDR1 and CDR2 sequences are LNHDA and SQIVND (reference sequence). For the CDR3, the DNA is TGTGCCAGTAGTGTCTGGGACGGATCGCAAGAGACCCAGTACTTC. Amino acids: CASSVWDGSQETQYF.

The gene calls are TRBV27 and TRBJ2-6; D possibly corresponds to TRBD2 (5 bases). The CDR3 covers 16 residues. Germline V gives CDR1 MNHEY, CDR2 SMNVEV (reference sequence). The V and J ends lost 6 bases and 0 bases respectively, with 12 bases between them. The CDR3 loop is CASSRQRSSGANVLTF. The CDR3 bases are TGTGCCAGCAGCCGCCAGCGGAGCTCTGGGGCCAACGTCCTGACTTTC.

The rearrangement joins TRBV5-1 to TRBJ2-3, with TRBD2 identical over 10 bases. This CDR3 contains 21 residues. Trimming cost V 0 bases and J 2 bases; bases outside gene matches: 18. The germline gives CDR1 SGHRS, CDR2 YFSETQ. This CDR3 is CASSLGDSSGRRPSITDTQYF. In DNA form, the CDR3 reads TGCGCCAGCAGCTTGGGGGACTCTAGCGGGAGAAGGCCCTCGATCACAGATACGCAGTATTTT.

The rearrangement links TRBV5-1 to TRBJ2-3, with D possibly TRBD1 on 5 matching bases. Trimming left V 0 bases short and J 0 bases short, with 8 bases between. Germline V gene lookup returns CDR1 SGHRS and CDR2 YFSETQ. The CDR3 is made up of 15 amino acids. Here the CDR3 reads CASSLDTGSTDTQYF. CDR3 in DNA: TGCGCCAGCAGCTTGGATACAGGAAGCACAGATACGCAGTATTTT.

This clone was detected a few times. The chain links TRBV27 to TRBJ2-7; no clear D. The ends were cut back, 4 bases at V and 2 bases at J, with 18 bases in the middle. The germline V gene encodes CDR1 MNHEY and CDR2 SMNVEV (reference sequence). The CDR3 contains 16 residues. CDR3: CASSSGFGQTTYEQYF. In DNA, the CDR3 is TGTGCCAGCAGTTCTGGGTTTGGGCAGACCACCTACGAGCAGTACTTC.